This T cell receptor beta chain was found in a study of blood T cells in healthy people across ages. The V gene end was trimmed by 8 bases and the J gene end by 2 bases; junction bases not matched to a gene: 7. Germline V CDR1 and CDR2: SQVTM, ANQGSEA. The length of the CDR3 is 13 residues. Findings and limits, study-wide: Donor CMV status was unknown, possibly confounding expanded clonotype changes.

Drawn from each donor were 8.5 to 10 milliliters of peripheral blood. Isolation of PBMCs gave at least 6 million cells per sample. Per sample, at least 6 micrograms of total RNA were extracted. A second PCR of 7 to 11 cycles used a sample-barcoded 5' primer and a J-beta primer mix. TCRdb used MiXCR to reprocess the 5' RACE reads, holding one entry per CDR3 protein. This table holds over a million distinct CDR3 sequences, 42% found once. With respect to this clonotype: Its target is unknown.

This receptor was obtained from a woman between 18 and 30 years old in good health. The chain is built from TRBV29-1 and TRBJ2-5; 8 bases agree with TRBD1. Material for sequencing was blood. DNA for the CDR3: TGCAGCACCTGGACAGGGTCTCAAGAGACCCAGTACTTC. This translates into CSTWTGSQETQYF. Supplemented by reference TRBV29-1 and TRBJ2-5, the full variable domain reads SAVISQKPSRDICQRGTSLTIQCQVDSQVTMMFWYRQQPGQSLTLIATANQGSEATYESGFVIDKFPISRPNLTFSTLTVSNMSPEDSSIYLCSTWTGSQETQYFGPGTRLLVL.